The 18 T cell receptor beta chains listed next were all sequenced from one sample in a study of blood T cell repertoires in COVID-19. TCRdb's copy holds only in-frame clones and misses some; the assay was immunoSEQ multiplex PCR. The table has about 240,000 clones, roughly four fifths seen once; the top ten hold approximately 4.8%. Sequenced input: peripheral blood. These TCRs come from a woman between 65 and 79 years old with acute or convalescent COVID-19.

V usage is TRBV12-3 or TRBV12-4 and J usage is TRBJ1-1, with a tentative D call TRBD1 (6 bases). The V end was cut by 3 bases, the J end by 6 bases, with 11 bases between. This CDR3 region has 13 residues. Written as DNA, the CDR3 is TGTGCCAGCAGTTTCCTCGAGGGGGCTGAAGCTTTCTTT. It specifies CASSFLEGAEAFF.

Written as DNA, the CDR3 is TGTGCCAGTACTACGGGCAATGAGCAGTTCTTC. Translated: CASTTGNEQFF. The chain employs TRBV19 and TRBJ2-1; D gene uncertain. CDR1 and CDR2 (germline): LNHDA, SQIVND (reference sequence). V gave up 7 bases and J gave up 6 bases, with 7 bases separating them. CDR3 length equals 11 residues.

V is TRBV20-1 and J is TRBJ1-1; TRBD1 might be the D (5 bases). The CDR3 length is 14 residues. Germline V gives CDR1 DFQATT, CDR2 SNEGSKA (reference sequence). V was cut by 3 bases and J by 4 bases, with 15 bases left in between. The DNA of the CDR3 is TGCAGTGCTAGTATCCTATCCGGGGGCACTGAAGCTTTCTTT. Translating it yields CSASILSGGTEAFF.

The J gene is TRBJ2-3, the V gene TRBV24-1; D uncertain. CDR1 is KGHDR and CDR2 is SFDVKD in the germline V gene. V lost 4 bases to trimming and J lost 0 bases, with 19 bases between them. CDR3 length: 18 residues. CDR3 sequence: CATSDPTKPGGSTDTQYF. Here the CDR3 DNA reads TGTGCCACCAGTGACCCTACTAAACCCGGCGGTAGCACAGATACGCAGTATTTT.

The chain employs TRBV14 and TRBJ1-6, with unresolved D. CDR1 is SGHDN and CDR2 is FVKESK in the germline V gene. The CDR3 is 14 amino acids. Trimming stripped 3 bases from V and 7 bases from J, with 10 bases between. The CDR3 sequence is CASSQDSMNSPLHF. Here the CDR3 DNA reads TGTGCCAGCAGCCAGGACTCGATGAATTCACCCCTCCACTTT.

Comments on this clone: The sample holds other DNA sequences that translate to the same CDR3. The gene calls are TRBV6-5 and TRBJ1-3; tentatively, D is TRBD1 (6 bases). V shed 0 bases and J shed 2 bases, with 11 bases lying between them. Per germline, CDR1 MNHEY and CDR2 SVGAGI. The CDR3 length is 16 residues. CDR3 sequence: CASSYSSRGTGNTIYF. In DNA, the CDR3 is TGTGCCAGCAGTTACTCCTCCAGGGGTACTGGAAACACCATATATTTT.

This chain links TRBV20-1 with TRBJ1-1, with unresolved D. The CDR3 loop spans 13 amino acids. Looked up from germline, CDR1 is DFQATT and CDR2 is SNEGSKA (reference sequence). V was trimmed by 3 bases and J by 1 base, leaving 9 bases between them. Here the CDR3 DNA reads TGCAGTGCTAGTGGGCGGCGGAACACTGAAGCTTTCTTT. The encoded protein is CSASGRRNTEAFF.

In this sample, this clone turned up a few times. Compared with germline, one end of the junction differs, possibly owing to a read error. The J gene is TRBJ2-2, the V gene TRBV7-7, with D maybe TRBD1 (6 bases). The CDR3 spans 15 residues. Germline loops: CDR1 SSHAT, CDR2 FNYEAQ (reference sequence). CDR3 loop: CASTVDSLYTGELFF. CDR3 coding DNA: TGTGCTAGCACCGTGGACAGCCTATACACCGGGGAGCTGTTTTTT.

The chain recombines TRBV7-9 with TRBJ2-1, with 12 nucleotides matching TRBD2. Trimming removed 6 bases from V and 9 bases from J; junction bases left unmatched: 9. The CDR3 has 15 residues. The germline V gene has CDR1 SEHNR and CDR2 FQNEAQ (reference sequence). In DNA form, the CDR3 reads TGTGCCAGCAGGACAACTAGCGGGGGGTTCGGTGAGCAGTTCTTC. Translated, it gives CASRTTSGGFGEQFF. Full variable domain (outside the CDR3, taken from reference TRBV7-9 and TRBJ2-1): DTGVSQNPRHKITKRGQNVTFRCDPISEHNRLYWYRQTLGQGPEFLTYFQNEAQLEKSRLLSDRFSAERPKGSFSTLEIQRTEQGDSAMYLCASRTTSGGFGEQFFGPGTRLTVL.

The chain combines TRBV3-1 (or the pseudogene TRBV3-2) with TRBJ1-1; possibly TRBD1 for D (5 bases). Trimming stripped 0 bases from V and 0 bases from J, with 11 bases between. Germline-derived CDR1 and CDR2 are LGHDT and YNNKEL (reference sequence). This CDR3 comprises 16 residues. CDR3 loop: CASSQEGGLMNTEAFF. DNA for the CDR3: TGTGCCAGCAGCCAAGAGGGGGGTCTTATGAACACTGAAGCTTTCTTT.

This clone was seen just once. CDR3 region: CASRVGQGSAGYTF. The CDR3 DNA is TGTGCCAGTAGAGTGGGACAGGGGTCGGCTGGCTACACCTTC. The rearrangement uses TRBV6-5 and TRBJ1-2, with TRBD1 matching 10 bases. The V and J ends lost 9 bases and 7 bases, in that order; junction bases with no gene match: 11. There are 14 residues in the CDR3. Germline CDR1 is MNHEY and CDR2 is SVGAGI.

The chain couples TRBV19 to TRBJ1-1, with TRBD1 identical over 7 bases. The CDR3 runs to 18 residues. CDR1 and CDR2 (germline): LNHDA, SQIVND (reference sequence). V shed 6 bases and J 1 base; nucleotides not matched to a gene: 17. The CDR3: CASRHKGRGQGGNTEAFF. The CDR3, as DNA: TGTGCCAGTAGGCACAAGGGAAGGGGGCAAGGGGGGAACACTGAAGCTTTCTTT.

The chain has TRBV28 and TRBJ1-3; D perhaps matches TRBD1 (6 bases). Looked up from germline, CDR1 is MDHEN and CDR2 is SYDVKM. Trimming took off 6 bases at V and 0 bases at J, with 9 bases between the two ends. The CDR3 spans 14 residues. The CDR3 DNA is TGTGCCAGCAGGGACAGCCTCTCTGGAAACACCATATATTTT. The encoded protein is CASRDSLSGNTIYF.

The chain recombines TRBV7-2 with TRBJ1-5; D is ambiguous. Trimming pared 5 bases from V and 2 bases from J, leaving 16 bases between. Germline V gives CDR1 SGHTA, CDR2 FQGNSA. The CDR3 consists of 16 residues. Here the CDR3 reads CASSLDLGRGNQPQHF. The CDR3 DNA reads as TGTGCCAGCAGCCTAGACCTAGGGAGAGGCAATCAGCCCCAGCATTTT.

The rearrangement uses TRBV14 and TRBJ1-1; D might be TRBD1 (6 bases). V was pared by 1 base and J by 2 bases, with 11 bases between. This CDR3 contains 15 residues. Germline V CDR1 and CDR2: SGHDN, FVKESK. CDR3 coding DNA: TGTGCCAGCAGCCAAGTAAACAGGGCCAACACTGAAGCTTTCTTT. Amino acid sequence: CASSQVNRANTEAFF.

The V call is TRBV3-1 (or the pseudogene TRBV3-2), the J call TRBJ1-2; no firm D call. Deletions cut 1 base from V and 0 bases from J, with 6 bases between. This CDR3 spans 14 amino acids. Germline CDR1 and CDR2: LGHDT and YNNKEL (reference sequence). The CDR3 DNA follows: TGTGCCAGCAGCCAAGGTAGCTCTAACTATGGCTACACCTTC. It codes for CASSQGSSNYGYTF.

The genes are TRBV5-6 and TRBJ1-1, with D possibly matching TRBD1 (5 bases). Trimming stripped 1 base from V and 9 bases from J, with 10 bases between. CDR3 size: 12 residues. Germline-derived CDR1 and CDR2 are SGHDT and YYEEEE. The CDR3 region is CASSLSQGKAFF. The CDR3 region has the DNA TGTGCCAGCAGCTTGTCTCAGGGCAAAGCTTTCTTT.

This clone was detected only a few times. The gene calls are TRBV6-4 and TRBJ1-6; D is uncertain. Trimming shortened V by 2 bases and J by 7 bases, and 6 bases separated the two germline ends. Germline CDR1 and CDR2: MRHNA and SNTAGT. This CDR3 contains 13 residues. The CDR3 coding sequence is TGTGCCAGCAGTGACCTCGAGAATTCACCCCTCCACTTT. It specifies CASSDLENSPLHF.